The T cell receptor beta chain under discussion was sequenced for a study of cytomegalovirus exposure and HLA in healthy donors. The PCR made use of 60 Vbeta and 13 Jbeta primers. Method: immunoSEQ multiplex PCR; TCRdb's copy keeps in-frame clones and lacks some. This sample has 90,000 or so clones, with roughly 80% found just once. In the case of this clone: Its specificity is not known.

CDR3 length equals 16 residues. J was trimmed by 0 bases and V by 4 bases; bases with no gene match: 8. CDR1 MNHEY and CDR2 SMNVEV come from the germline V gene (reference sequence). Regarding the study as a whole: Per a prior analysis, the majority of TCR beta V segments were productive roughly 90% or roughly 30% of the time. Later on, analysis showed that most CMV-associated TCR beta chains appeared to be HLA-restricted.

The rearrangement joins TRBV27 to TRBJ1-1; 7 bases are shared with TRBD1. Sequencing input: PBMCs. The sequence came from a man aged 30 to 39 in good health and CMV-seropositive. The CDR3 here is CASSSRDRGLNTEAFF. The CDR3 nucleotides are TGTGCCAGCAGTTCACGGGACAGAGGATTGAACACTGAAGCTTTCTTT.